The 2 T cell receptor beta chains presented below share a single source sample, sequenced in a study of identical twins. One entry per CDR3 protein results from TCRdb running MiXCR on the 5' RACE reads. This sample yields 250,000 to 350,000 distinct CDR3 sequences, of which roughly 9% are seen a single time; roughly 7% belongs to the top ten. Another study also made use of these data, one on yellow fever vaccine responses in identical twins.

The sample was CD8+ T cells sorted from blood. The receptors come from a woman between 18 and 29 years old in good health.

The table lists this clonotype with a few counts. CDR3 amino acids: CASSPPGTGFDEQFF. Written as DNA, the CDR3 is TGTGCCAGCTCACCACCCGGGACAGGGTTCGATGAGCAGTTCTTC. This chain links TRBV18 with TRBJ2-1, with 9 bases that match TRBD1. Germline V CDR1 and CDR2: KGHSH, LQKENI. Losses at the gene ends were 0 bases for V and 8 bases for J; bases not matched to a gene: 5. The CDR3 runs 15 residues.

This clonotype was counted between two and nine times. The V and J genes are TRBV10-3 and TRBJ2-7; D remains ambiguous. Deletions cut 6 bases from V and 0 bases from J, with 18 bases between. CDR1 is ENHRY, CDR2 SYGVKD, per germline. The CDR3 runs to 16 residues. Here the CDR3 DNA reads TGTGCCATCAGCCCAACATTCCTGGCGAACTCCTACGAGCAGTACTTC. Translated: CAISPTFLANSYEQYF.